This entry lists 25 T cell receptor beta chains sequenced from one sample in a study of OX40 agonist ivuxolimab in advanced cancers. Measured with immunoSEQ multiplex PCR; TCRdb has only the in-frame clones, and not every one. Of 25,000 to 35,000 clones in the sample, less than 85% were seen once. The source material was CD4+ or CD8+ T cells sorted from blood, sampled in a trial of the OX40 agonist ivuxolimab. Every receptor here comes from an adult with an advanced solid tumor such as melanoma, head and neck, liver or kidney cancer.

This chain uses TRBV29-1 with TRBJ2-1; TRBD2 might be the D (6 bases). Trimming took 7 bases from V and 9 from J, leaving 13 bases between them. The CDR3 is made up of 11 amino acids. Germline values: CDR1 SQVTM, CDR2 ANQGSEA. CDR3 sequence: CSDQGGTEQFF. CDR3 sequence (DNA): TGCAGCGATCAGGGAGGAACTGAGCAGTTCTTC.

The chain employs TRBV6-5 and TRBJ1-1; unclear D gene. This CDR3 has 15 amino acids. Trimming left V 6 bases short and J 0 bases short, with 14 bases between. Germline CDR1 reads MNHEY; CDR2 reads SVGAGI. The CDR3 loop reads CASSDDFGVNTEAFF. The CDR3 DNA reads as TGTGCCAGCAGCGACGACTTTGGCGTGAACACTGAAGCTTTCTTT.

The chain is built from TRBV2 and TRBJ2-6; D uncertain. Germline-derived CDR1 and CDR2 are SNHLY and FYNNEI. With 8 bases removed from V and 3 bases from J, the gap between germline ends came to 8 bases. The CDR3 runs to 13 residues. The CDR3 nucleotides read TGTGCCAGCCTAACTGTTGGGGCCAACGTCCTGACTTTC. Protein sequence: CASLTVGANVLTF.

The V gene is TRBV5-6, the J gene TRBJ2-1; D may be TRBD1 or TRBD2 (5 bases each). The CDR3 is 12 residues long. V gave up 0 bases and J gave up 8 bases, with 6 bases separating them. Per the germline V gene, CDR1 is SGHDT and CDR2 is YYEEEE. Written as DNA, the CDR3 is TGTGCCAGCAGCTTGGTGGGGGATGAGCAGTTCTTC. It encodes CASSLVGDEQFF.

CDR3 sequence (DNA): TGTGCCAGCAGCATTCGCGGGGGGCCTTCCTACAATGAGCAGTTCTTC. This gives the protein CASSIRGGPSYNEQFF. The genes are TRBV13 and TRBJ2-1; 8 bases line up with TRBD2. The CDR3 length is 16 residues. Unmatched junction bases numbered 7, after V lost 5 bases and J lost 1 base. Germline V gene lookup returns CDR1 PRHDT and CDR2 FYEKMQ (reference sequence).

The gene calls are TRBV9 and TRBJ2-3, with 7 bases aligning to TRBD1. Germline V gives CDR1 SGDLS, CDR2 YYNGEE. After removal of 3 bases from V and 2 bases from J, the junction contained 6 bases not matched to a gene. CDR3 length: 15 residues. Here the CDR3 DNA reads TGTGCCAGCAGCGGTGAGGGGGCGGTCACAGATACGCAGTATTTT. Its translation is CASSGEGAVTDTQYF. Together with reference TRBV9 and TRBJ2-3, the CDR3 gives the full variable domain: DSGVTQTPKHLITATGQRVTLRCSPRSGDLSVYWYQQSLDQGLQFLIQYYNGEERAKGNILERFSAQQFPDLHSELNLSSLELGDSALYFCASSGEGAVTDTQYFGPGTRLTVL.

A remark on this clone: Its ends do not fully match the called genes, so a read error is possible. Other DNA sequences in the sample encode the same CDR3. The gene calls are TRBV6-5 and TRBJ2-1; 7 bases line up with TRBD1. Germline CDR1 is MNHEY and CDR2 is SVGAGI. The CDR3 totals 14 residues. CDR3 sequence reads: CASSSGQAPDEQFF. Written as DNA, the CDR3 is TGCGCCAGCAGTTCCGGACAGGCCCCAGACGAGCAGTTCTTC.

The gene calls are TRBV7-9 and TRBJ1-1; 7 bases map to TRBD1. The CDR3 runs 15 residues. With 6 bases clipped from V and 2 bases from J, the junction kept 9 bases outside the gene matches. Germline V gene sequence: CDR1 SEHNR, CDR2 FQNEAQ (reference sequence). In DNA, the CDR3 is TGTGCCAGCAGGGCCTCCGGGACAGCCAACACTGAAGCTTTCTTT. It specifies CASRASGTANTEAFF. The full variable domain, its missing parts supplied by reference TRBV7-9 and TRBJ1-1, is DTGVSQNPRHKITKRGQNVTFRCDPISEHNRLYWYRQTLGQGPEFLTYFQNEAQLEKSRLLSDRFSAERPKGSFSTLEIQRTEQGDSAMYLCASRASGTANTEAFFGQGTRLTVV.

V is TRBV7-2 and J is TRBJ2-7; TRBD2 agrees at 8 bases. CDR1 and CDR2 from the germline V gene are SGHTA and FQGNSA. J gave up 4 bases and V 5 bases, and 1 base lay outside the gene matches. This CDR3 region has 12 residues. The CDR3 protein is CASSPSGYEQYF. The CDR3 coding sequence is TGTGCCAGCAGCCCTAGCGGGTACGAGCAGTACTTC.

The J gene is TRBJ2-6, the V gene TRBV4-2; 10 nucleotides line up with TRBD1. V was clipped by 0 bases and J by 4 bases; unmatched bases: 6. The germline V gene encodes CDR1 LGHNA and CDR2 YNFKEQ. The CDR3 runs 18 residues. This CDR3 reads CASSQDRTGGAGANVLTF. Here the CDR3 DNA reads TGTGCCAGCAGCCAAGATCGGACAGGGGGTGCAGGGGCCAACGTCCTGACTTTC.

The chain is built from TRBV11-2 and TRBJ2-3, with 9 bases fitting TRBD2. Germline trimming cut 5 bases from V and 3 bases from J; bases unmatched to any gene: 9. There are 16 residues in the CDR3. The germline gives CDR1 SGHAT, CDR2 FQNNGV. CDR3 DNA: TGTGCCAGCAGCCTGGGCGGGGGGGCCGGTACAGATACGCAGTATTTT. Its translation is CASSLGGGAGTDTQYF. The variable domain in full, completed from reference TRBV11-2 and TRBJ2-3, reads EAGVAQSPRYKIIEKRQSVAFWCNPISGHATLYWYQQILGQGPKLLIQFQNNGVVDDSQLPKDRFSAERLKGVDSTLKIQPAKLEDSAVYLCASSLGGGAGTDTQYFGPGTRLTVL.

This clone came up many times. J is TRBJ2-1 and V is TRBV7-9; 10 nucleotides agree with TRBD2. V dropped 5 bases and J dropped 7; count of bases not matched to a gene: 5. The CDR3 is 14 residues long. Germline V gene data show CDR1 as SEHNR and CDR2 as FQNEAQ (reference sequence). Here the CDR3 reads CASSPPSGRNEQFF. CDR3 DNA sequence: TGTGCCAGCAGCCCTCCTAGCGGGAGAAATGAGCAGTTCTTC.

The V call is TRBV28, the J call TRBJ1-2, with D possibly matching TRBD1 (5 bases). Germline V lookup: CDR1 MDHEN, CDR2 SYDVKM. The CDR3 extends over 15 amino acids. Trimming took off 3 bases at V and 4 bases at J, with 15 bases between the two ends. CDR3 loop: CASSFRRLGAYGYTF. CDR3 DNA sequence: TGTGCCAGCAGTTTCCGGAGGTTAGGGGCCTATGGCTACACCTTC.

Worth noting for this clone: A much more abundant neighbour one base away suggests this may be a read error. This chain's CDR3 is CASSETSGATDMQYF. In DNA form, the CDR3 reads TGTGCCAGCAGTGAGACTAGCGGGGCCACAGATATGCAGTATTTT. The chain couples TRBV6-1 to TRBJ2-3; TRBD2 agrees at 11 bases. The CDR3 has 15 amino acids. Per germline, CDR1 MNHNS and CDR2 SASEGT.

This clone appeared a single time. The rearrangement uses TRBV27 and TRBJ2-5; 7 nucleotides match TRBD2. V was pared by 5 bases and J by 5 bases, with 5 bases of the junction left unmatched. The germline CDR1 and CDR2 sequences are MNHEY and SMNVEV (reference sequence). This CDR3 spans 13 amino acids. The CDR3 is CASSPRGDETQYF. DNA of the CDR3: TGTGCCAGCAGTCCCCGGGGGGATGAGACCCAGTACTTC.

The rearrangement uses TRBV30 and TRBJ2-7; TRBD2 agrees at 12 bases. CDR1 and CDR2 (germline): GTSNPN, SVGIG (reference sequence). J was trimmed by 4 bases and V by 2 bases; bases with no gene match: 6. This CDR3 contains 15 residues. In nucleotides, the CDR3 is TGTGCCTGGAGTCATGGACTAGCGGGGCTGTACGAGCAGTACTTC. The encoded protein is CAWSHGLAGLYEQYF.

The DNA for the CDR3 is TGCGCCAGCAGCCAAGGGGTCTCTGGGGCCAACGTCCTGACTTTC. It translates to CASSQGVSGANVLTF. V and J are TRBV4-3 and TRBJ2-6; unclear D gene. The V gene lost 1 base and the J gene lost 0 bases, with 4 bases spanning the gap. Germline CDR1 is LGHNA and CDR2 is YSLEER. The CDR3 length is 15 residues.

The chain recombines TRBV5-5 with TRBJ2-7, with 7 positions matching TRBD1. Germline V lookup: CDR1 SGHKS, CDR2 YYEKEE (reference sequence). The CDR3 extends over 15 amino acids. The trim removed 4 bases at V and 5 bases at J, leaving 12 bases unmatched. Here the CDR3 DNA reads TGTGCCAGCAGCCTCCGGAGACAGGGTGGAGACGAGCAGTACTTC. Its translation is CASSLRRQGGDEQYF.

The chain is built from TRBV5-1 and TRBJ2-7; D call uncertain. Trimming stripped 4 bases from V and 0 bases from J, with 5 bases between. Germline V lookup: CDR1 SGHRS, CDR2 YFSETQ. This CDR3 contains 12 residues. CDR3 DNA sequence: TGCGCCAGCAGCCACAGCTCCTACGAGCAGTACTTC. This codes for CASSHSSYEQYF. Full variable domain (missing parts from reference TRBV5-1 and TRBJ2-7): KAGVTQTPRYLIKTRGQQVTLSCSPISGHRSVSWYQQTPGQGLQFLFEYFSETQRNKGNFPGRFSGRQFSNSRSEMNVSTLELGDSALYLCASSHSSYEQYFGPGTRLTVT.

This chain joins TRBV6-4 and TRBJ2-3, with TRBD2 matching over 10 bases. The length of the CDR3 is 15 residues. Germline V gene sequence: CDR1 MRHNA, CDR2 SNTAGT. The V segment lost 2 bases and the J segment 2 bases; nucleotides outside the gene matches: 1. The CDR3 region has the DNA TGTGCCAGCAGTGACAGCGGGGGGGCCACAGATACGCAGTATTTT. This sequence encodes CASSDSGGATDTQYF.

This rearrangement joins TRBV30 to TRBJ2-2; 9 bases map to TRBD1. Trimming cost V 0 bases and J 3 bases; bases outside gene matches: 5. Looked up from germline, CDR1 is GTSNPN and CDR2 is SVGIG (reference sequence). The CDR3 spans 16 residues. In nucleotides, the CDR3 is TGTGCCTGGAGTGTCGGGACAGGGAAATACACCGGGGAGCTGTTTTTT. It encodes CAWSVGTGKYTGELFF.

V is TRBV1 and J is TRBJ2-1; the table's TRBD2 call for D was not verified on the DNA. TRBV1 is an annotated pseudogene. The CDR3 sequence is 17 residues long. In DNA form, the CDR3 reads TGCACCAGCAGCCAAGATTGCCCGGGACTAGCGGACAATGAGCAGTTCTTC. Translated: CTSSQDCPGLADNEQFF.

This clone was recorded once. The chain couples TRBV5-6 to TRBJ2-1; D possibly corresponds to TRBD2 (5 bases). The CDR3 spans 17 residues. Deletions cut 0 bases from V and 5 bases from J, with 18 bases between. The germline V gene encodes CDR1 SGHDT and CDR2 YYEEEE. CDR3 DNA sequence: TGTGCCAGCAGCTTGGCCGGGATTTGGCGACCTCACAATGAGCAGTTCTTC. This codes for CASSLAGIWRPHNEQFF.

The V gene is TRBV4-1, the J gene TRBJ1-5, with D perhaps TRBD1 (6 bases). Germline CDR1 MGHRA, CDR2 YSYEKL. The CDR3 totals 15 residues. The V gene lost 4 bases and the J gene lost 7 bases, with 17 bases spanning the gap. DNA for the CDR3: TGCGCCAGCAGCCCAAAACGAGGGGGAGGGCAGCCCCAGCATTTT. Encoded protein: CASSPKRGGGQPQHF.

The chain recombines TRBV7-9 with TRBJ1-5; possibly TRBD1 for D (6 bases). The CDR3 is 16 amino acids. V lost 5 bases to trimming and J lost 3 bases, with 17 bases between them. Germline V gene data show CDR1 as SEHNR and CDR2 as FQNEAQ (reference sequence). This CDR3 reads CASSQGTSGANQPQHF. The CDR3 DNA follows: TGTGCCAGCAGCCAAGGGACATCGGGTGCCAATCAGCCCCAGCATTTT. Using reference TRBV7-9 and TRBJ1-5 for the parts outside the CDR3, the full variable domain is DTGVSQNPRHKITKRGQNVTFRCDPISEHNRLYWYRQTLGQGPEFLTYFQNEAQLEKSRLLSDRFSAERPKGSFSTLEIQRTEQGDSAMYLCASSQGTSGANQPQHFGDGTRLSIL.